This T cell receptor (beta chain) emerged from a study of chemoradiotherapy in HPV16-positive cancers (dated by TCRdb to the early 2020s). General notes on the study: Functional T-cell assays on cells from a couple of HPV16-positive patients defined candidate HPV-specific T-cell clones and common TCR motifs. Whether T-cell immunity against the HPV oncoproteins E6 and E7 changes during chemoradiotherapy and whether survival is affected by this immunity were examined in the study. The candidate HPV-specific TCRs and motifs were subsequently tracked in TCR repertoires obtained from roughly 90 patients with HPV-related cancers. The investigation overall reported the following: Expansion of candidate HPV-specific clones and E7-related TCR motifs was observed in the tumor microenvironment during treatment, whereas no such expansion was observed for non-HPV-specific T cells. Only two HPV16-positive patients were used to derive the functional definition of HPV-specific T cells, and the survival association was reported for HPV16-positive patients. In HPV16-positive patients, expansion of HPV-responsive T cells during chemoradiotherapy was found to be associated with improved recurrence-free survival.

Regarding this clone: What this receptor recognizes is not known. No base-level quality is on record; no much larger clone is a single base apart.

V gives up 9 bases and J gives up 1 base, and the segment between their germline ends measures 10 bases. The CDR3, cysteine through phenylalanine, is 13 amino acids long. Just CDR3 DNA is preserved here, 39 bases in frame from base 1. From a lookup of the germline V gene, CDR1 and CDR2 are SGHVS and FQNEAQ. Repertoires were sampled multiple times during chemoradiotherapy, which allowed clonal expansion in the tumor microenvironment to be followed. The library came from the immunoSEQ multiplex PCR assay. TCRdb holds this immuneACCESS table with in-frame rearrangements only. Some clones are missing; in checked studies, unresolved V genes explain under half, and the rest has no known cause. The sample has roughly 23,000 clones on record, just under 75% of them singletons. In total, the top ten clones hold 2.6% of the sample.

Rearrangement joined TRBV7-8 to TRBJ2-1, with TRBD2 tentatively as D gene (6 bases match). The sequence was collected from a human donor with HPV-associated anogenital cancer. Sampling was carried out from a patient who underwent chemoradiotherapy. In nucleotide form, the sequence is TGTGCCAGTGGAGGGGAATCCTACAATGAGCAGTTCTTC. Its translation is CASGGESYNEQFF.